A single sample is the source of the 6 T cell receptor beta chains below, sequenced in a study of blood T cells in healthy people across ages. The authors ran a second PCR of 7 to 11 cycles using a sample-barcoded 5' primer and a J-beta primer mix. TCRdb re-called the 5' RACE reads through MiXCR, storing one row per CDR3 protein. The table lists roughly 1.5 million distinct CDR3 sequences, roughly 43% of them singletons. Sample: blood. These receptors were taken from a woman younger than 30 in good health.

This clonotype appeared a few times. J is TRBJ1-2 and V is TRBV20-1; no clear D. The CDR3 has 13 amino acids. Trimming cost V 1 base and J 1 base, with 7 bases left between them. Germline loops: CDR1 DFQATT, CDR2 SNEGSKA (reference sequence). CDR3 sequence (DNA): TGCAGTGCTAGAGGAGAGGGTAACTATGGCTACACCTTC. This gives the protein CSARGEGNYGYTF.

This clonotype was detected a few times. V gene TRBV12-3 or TRBV12-4 combines with J gene TRBJ2-7; D is unclear. The CDR3 consists of 17 residues. V was trimmed by 5 bases and J by 7 bases, leaving 27 bases between them. The CDR3 loop reads CASSPPSRPLHYNEQYF. CDR3 sequence (DNA): TGTGCCAGCAGTCCGCCATCTCGCCCCCTCCATTACAATGAGCAGTACTTC.

This clonotype was detected only a few times. The chain couples TRBV2 to TRBJ2-7; D perhaps matches TRBD1 (6 bases). This CDR3 has 15 residues. Per germline, CDR1 SNHLY and CDR2 FYNNEI. The V gene lost 6 bases and the J gene lost 0 bases, with 15 bases spanning the gap. CDR3 protein: CASRTGTIDSYEQYF. CDR3 nucleotide sequence: TGTGCCAGCAGAACCGGGACAATAGACTCCTACGAGCAGTACTTC.

The V and J genes are TRBV4-1 and TRBJ2-7; D remains unclear. V was pared by 0 bases and J by 1 base, with 10 bases between. Germline CDR1 is MGHRA and CDR2 is YSYEKL. This CDR3 comprises 15 residues. The CDR3: CASSQDRKESYEQYF. The CDR3 DNA sequence: TGCGCCAGCAGCCAAGATCGGAAGGAATCCTACGAGCAGTACTTC.

The chain has TRBV5-6 and TRBJ2-7; D not certain. The CDR3 is made up of 8 amino acids. The germline V gene encodes CDR1 SGHDT and CDR2 YYEEEE. The CDR3 region has the DNA TGTGGGTGCTACGAGCAGTACTTC. It yields the protein CGCYEQYF. Full variable domain (rest looked up from reference TRBV5-6 and TRBJ2-7): DAGVTQSPTHLIKTRGQQVTLRCSPKSGHDTVSWYQQALGQGPQFIFQYYEEEERQRGNFPDRFSGHQFPNYSSELNVNALLLGDSALYLCGCYEQYFGPGTRLTVT.

V is TRBV7-2 and J is TRBJ1-2; 9 nucleotides align to TRBD1. In germline, CDR1 is SGHTA, CDR2 FQGNSA. This CDR3 spans 15 amino acids. The trim removed 2 bases at V and 7 bases at J, leaving 8 bases unmatched. CDR3 amino acids: CASSLYRDRALGYTF. DNA of the CDR3: TGTGCCAGCAGCTTATACCGGGACAGGGCACTTGGCTACACCTTC.